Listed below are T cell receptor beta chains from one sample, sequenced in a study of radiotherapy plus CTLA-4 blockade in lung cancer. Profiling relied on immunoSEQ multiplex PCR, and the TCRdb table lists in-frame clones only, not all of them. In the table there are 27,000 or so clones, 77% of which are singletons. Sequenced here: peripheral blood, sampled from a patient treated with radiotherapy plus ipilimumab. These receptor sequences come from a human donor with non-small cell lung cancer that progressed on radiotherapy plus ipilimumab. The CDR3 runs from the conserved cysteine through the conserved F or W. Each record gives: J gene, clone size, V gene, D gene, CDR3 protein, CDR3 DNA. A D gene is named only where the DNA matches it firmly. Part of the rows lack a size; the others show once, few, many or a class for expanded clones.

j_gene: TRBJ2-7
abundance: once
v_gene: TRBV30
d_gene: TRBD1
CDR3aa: CAWKTGQGGEQYF
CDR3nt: TGTGCCTGGAAAACTGGACAGGGGGGGGAGCAGTACTTC

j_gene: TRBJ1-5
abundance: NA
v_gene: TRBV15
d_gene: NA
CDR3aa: CATSRDRGREQPQHF
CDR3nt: TGTGCCACCAGCAGAGATCGCGGTCGGGAACAGCCCCAGCATTTT

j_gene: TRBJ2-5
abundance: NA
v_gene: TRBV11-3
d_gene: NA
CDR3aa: CASSSLTGETQYF
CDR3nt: TGTGCCAGCAGCTCCCTGACGGGGGAGACCCAGTACTTC

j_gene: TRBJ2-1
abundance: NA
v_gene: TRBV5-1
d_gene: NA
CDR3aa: CASTQDSSYNEQFF
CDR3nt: TGCGCCAGCACCCAGGACTCATCCTACAATGAGCAGTTCTTC

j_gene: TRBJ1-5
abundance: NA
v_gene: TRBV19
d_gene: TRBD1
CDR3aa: CASSPRDRAYSNQPQHF
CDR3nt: TGTGCCAGTAGTCCTCGTGACAGGGCCTATAGCAATCAGCCCCAGCATTTT

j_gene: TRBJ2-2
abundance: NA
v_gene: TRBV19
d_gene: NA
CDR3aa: CASSPRIGELFF
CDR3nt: TGTGCCAGTAGTCCCCGGATCGGGGAGCTGTTTTTT

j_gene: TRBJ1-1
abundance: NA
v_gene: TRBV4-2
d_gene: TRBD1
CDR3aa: CASSQETGGVGTEAFF
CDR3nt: TGTGCCAGCAGCCAAGAAACAGGGGGAGTAGGGACTGAAGCTTTCTTT

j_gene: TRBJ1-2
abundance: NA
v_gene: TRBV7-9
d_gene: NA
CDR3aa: CASSRSREGDGYTF
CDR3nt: TGTGCCAGCAGCCGCTCCAGGGAGGGGGATGGCTACACCTTC

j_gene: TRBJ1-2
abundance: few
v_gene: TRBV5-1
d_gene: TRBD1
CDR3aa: CASSWTGSYGYTF
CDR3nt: TGCGCCAGCAGCTGGACAGGCTCCTATGGCTACACCTTC

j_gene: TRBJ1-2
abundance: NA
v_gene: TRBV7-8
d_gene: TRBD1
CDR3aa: CASSFTGTGGAFQGYTF
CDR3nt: TGTGCCAGCAGCTTTACCGGGACAGGGGGCGCGTTCCAGGGCTACACCTTC

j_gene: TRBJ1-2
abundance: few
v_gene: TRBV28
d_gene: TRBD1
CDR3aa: CASSAVTGTTWDGYTF
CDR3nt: TGTGCCAGCAGTGCCGTGACAGGGACTACTTGGGATGGCTACACCTTC

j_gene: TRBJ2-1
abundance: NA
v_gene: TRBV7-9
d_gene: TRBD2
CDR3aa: CASSLGLAGVGDEQFF
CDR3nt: TGTGCCAGCAGCCTAGGACTAGCGGGAGTGGGGGATGAGCAGTTCTTC

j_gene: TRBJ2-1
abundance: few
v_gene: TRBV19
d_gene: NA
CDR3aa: CASSIGQGRGNEQFF
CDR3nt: TGTGCCAGTAGTATTGGGCAGGGAAGGGGAAATGAGCAGTTCTTC

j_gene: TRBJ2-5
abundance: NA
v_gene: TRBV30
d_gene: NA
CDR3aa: CAWSPTPGIETQYF
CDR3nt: TGTGCCTGGAGCCCCACCCCAGGGATTGAGACCCAGTACTTC

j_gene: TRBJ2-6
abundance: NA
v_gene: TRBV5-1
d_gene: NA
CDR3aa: CASSPLPDSASGANVLTF
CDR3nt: TGCGCCAGCAGCCCTCTCCCGGACAGCGCCTCTGGGGCCAACGTCCTGACTTTC

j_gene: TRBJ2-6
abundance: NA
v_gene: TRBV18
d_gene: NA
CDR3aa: CASSYKGDGANVLTF
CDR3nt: TGTGCCAGCTCGTATAAAGGAGATGGGGCCAACGTCCTGACTTTC

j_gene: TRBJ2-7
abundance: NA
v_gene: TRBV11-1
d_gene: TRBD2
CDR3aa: CASSSGLAGHYEQYF
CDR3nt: TGTGCCAGCAGCTCGGGACTAGCGGGACACTACGAGCAGTACTTC

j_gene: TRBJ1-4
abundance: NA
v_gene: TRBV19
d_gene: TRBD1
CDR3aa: CASYLPGTGHEKLFF
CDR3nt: TGTGCCAGCTACCTACCGGGGACAGGGCATGAAAAACTGTTTTTT

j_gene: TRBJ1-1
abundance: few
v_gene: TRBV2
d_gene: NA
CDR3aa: CASSEASLLNTEAFF
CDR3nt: TGTGCCAGCAGCGAAGCCAGCCTGCTGAACACTGAAGCTTTCTTT

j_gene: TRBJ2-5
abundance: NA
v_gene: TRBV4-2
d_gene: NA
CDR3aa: CASSQEREGETQYF
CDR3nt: TGTGCCAGCAGCCAAGAGCGGGAAGGAGAGACCCAGTACTTC

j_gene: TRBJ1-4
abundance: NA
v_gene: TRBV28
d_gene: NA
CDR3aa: CASSFLRRTEKLFF
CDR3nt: TGTGCCAGCAGTTTCTTAAGGCGGACTGAAAAACTGTTTTTT

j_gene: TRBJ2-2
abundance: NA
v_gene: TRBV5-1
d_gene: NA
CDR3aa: CASSLGTSTGLFF
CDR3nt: TGCGCCAGCAGCTTGGGAACTTCCACGGGGCTGTTTTTT